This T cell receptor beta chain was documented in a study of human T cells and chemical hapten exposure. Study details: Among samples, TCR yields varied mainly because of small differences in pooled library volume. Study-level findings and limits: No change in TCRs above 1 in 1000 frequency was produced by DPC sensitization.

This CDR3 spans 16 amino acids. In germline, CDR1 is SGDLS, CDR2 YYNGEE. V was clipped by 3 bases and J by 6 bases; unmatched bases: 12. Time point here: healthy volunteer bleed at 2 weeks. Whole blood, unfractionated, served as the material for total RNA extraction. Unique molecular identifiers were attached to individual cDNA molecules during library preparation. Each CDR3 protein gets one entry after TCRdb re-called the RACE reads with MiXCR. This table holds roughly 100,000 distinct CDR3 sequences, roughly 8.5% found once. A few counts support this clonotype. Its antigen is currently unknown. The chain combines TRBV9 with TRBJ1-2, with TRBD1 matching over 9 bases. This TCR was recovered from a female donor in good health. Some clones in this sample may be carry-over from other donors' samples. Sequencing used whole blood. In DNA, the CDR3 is TGTGCCAGCAGCGCCGTGGACAGGGGTGAATGGAATGGCTACACCTTC. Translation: CASSAVDRGEWNGYTF.